The 20 T cell receptor beta chains presented below share a single source sample, sequenced in a study of T cell responses to AZD1222 COVID-19 vaccine. Assay used: immunoSEQ multiplex PCR; TCRdb lists only in-frame clones, some missing. The sample includes over 110,000 clones, around 90% of them seen just once. The starting material was peripheral blood, obtained 28 days after the second AZD1222 dose. These receptors all come from an adult who received the AZD1222 COVID-19 vaccine.

This clone was counted between two and nine times. This chain connects TRBV14 to TRBJ2-2; 7 nucleotides agree with TRBD1. The V and J ends lost 2 bases and 6 bases, in that order; junction bases with no gene match: 3. The CDR3 loop spans 14 amino acids. Germline V CDR1 and CDR2: SGHDN, FVKESK. This CDR3 is CASSQSGGPGELFF. The CDR3, as DNA: TGTGCCAGCAGCCAATCAGGGGGTCCCGGGGAGCTGTTTTTT.

This chain joins TRBV5-4 and TRBJ2-3; 9 nucleotides line up with TRBD1. The V gene's germline CDR1 is SGHNT and CDR2 YYREEE (reference sequence). J was trimmed by 5 bases and V by 4 bases; bases with no gene match: 8. CDR3 length: 15 amino acids. CDR3 protein: CASSPRDRVEDTQYF. In DNA, the CDR3 is TGTGCCAGCAGCCCCCGGGACAGGGTCGAAGATACGCAGTATTTT.

The V gene is TRBV15, the J gene TRBJ2-3; TRBD2 matches 9 bases. Germline CDR1 reads LNHNV; CDR2 reads YYDKDF (reference sequence). Losses at the gene ends were 2 bases for V and 5 bases for J; bases not matched to a gene: 5. The CDR3 length is 15 residues. CDR3 loop: CATSRRSGSGDTQYF. DNA for the CDR3: TGTGCCACCAGCAGACGTAGCGGGAGTGGAGATACGCAGTATTTT.

The chain employs TRBV21-1 and TRBJ1-4; the table's D call, TRBD1, was not checked against the DNA. TRBV21-1 is assigned pseudogene status. CDR3 length: 14 residues. The CDR3 coding sequence is TGTGCCAGCAGCAAAGGCAGGAAAAAAGAAAAACTGTTTTTT. This gives the protein CASSKGRKKEKLFF.

V is TRBV27 and J is TRBJ1-5; a weak D match, TRBD1 (5 bases). The CDR3 covers 14 residues. V gave up 5 bases and J gave up 2 bases, with 10 bases separating them. The germline V gene encodes CDR1 MNHEY and CDR2 SMNVEV (reference sequence). CDR3 in DNA: TGTGCCAGCAGTCTACAGGCGGGCAATCAGCCCCAGCATTTT. This sequence encodes CASSLQAGNQPQHF.

The chain employs TRBV7-3 and TRBJ2-7, with 8 bases matching TRBD1. Germline CDR1 reads SGHTA; CDR2 reads FQGTGA. V was pared by 4 bases and J by 5 bases, with 4 bases of the junction left unmatched. The CDR3 totals 13 residues. The CDR3 loop reads CASSYAGGHEQYF. In DNA, the CDR3 is TGTGCCAGCAGCTACGCAGGGGGCCACGAGCAGTACTTC.

The V gene is TRBV6-5, the J gene TRBJ1-1; possibly TRBD1 for D (5 bases). CDR1 is MNHEY and CDR2 is SVGAGI in the germline V gene. Trimming shortened V by 8 bases and J by 0 bases, and 13 bases separated the two germline ends. This CDR3 is built from 14 residues. CDR3 DNA: TGTGCCAGCGTAAACAGGAATATGAACACTGAAGCTTTCTTT. Translated: CASVNRNMNTEAFF.

The J gene is TRBJ2-2, the V gene TRBV5-6, with TRBD1 matching 7 bases. Trimming removed 0 bases from V and 5 bases from J; junction bases left unmatched: 7. Germline V lookup: CDR1 SGHDT, CDR2 YYEEEE. The CDR3 spans 16 residues. CDR3 bases: TGTGCCAGCAGCTTGGCGGACAGGCCTCTTACCGGGGAGCTGTTTTTT. It encodes CASSLADRPLTGELFF. The full variable domain, its missing parts supplied by reference TRBV5-6 and TRBJ2-2, is DAGVTQSPTHLIKTRGQQVTLRCSPKSGHDTVSWYQQALGQGPQFIFQYYEEEERQRGNFPDRFSGHQFPNYSSELNVNALLLGDSALYLCASSLADRPLTGELFFGEGSRLTVL.

The genes are TRBV20-1 and TRBJ2-5, with D maybe TRBD2 (5 bases). V was cut by 3 bases and J by 5 bases, with 19 bases left in between. CDR1 and CDR2 (germline): DFQATT, SNEGSKA (reference sequence). The CDR3 is made up of 15 amino acids. The CDR3 loop reads CSASAPRGGSETQYF. The CDR3 DNA reads as TGCAGTGCTAGTGCCCCACGAGGAGGTAGCGAGACCCAGTACTTC.

A single count supports this clone. In DNA form, the CDR3 reads TGTGCCAGCAGCTTGGTCACCTCCGGCGAGCAGTACTTC. Translated, it gives CASSLVTSGEQYF. The J gene is TRBJ2-7, the V gene TRBV5-5; D uncertain. Trimming stripped 0 bases from V and 6 bases from J, with 10 bases between. This CDR3 is 13 amino acids long. Germline CDR1 reads SGHKS; CDR2 reads YYEKEE (reference sequence).

The V call is TRBV6-5, the J call TRBJ1-3; D is possibly TRBD1 (5 bases). Germline CDR1 MNHEY, CDR2 SVGAGI. The CDR3 length is 15 residues. V lost 9 bases, J lost 0 bases, and 15 bases lay in between. The CDR3 protein is CASTGTPSSGNTIYF. The DNA of the CDR3 is TGTGCCAGTACCGGGACGCCCAGCTCTGGAAACACCATATATTTT.

V is TRBV3-1 (or the pseudogene TRBV3-2) and J is TRBJ1-5; D is uncertain. The CDR3 consists of 12 residues. The germline gives CDR1 LGHDT, CDR2 YNNKEL (reference sequence). Trimming cost V 1 base and J 6 bases, with 4 bases left between them. The CDR3 bases are TGTGCCAGCAGCCAAGGCTTTCAGCCCCAGCATTTT. Its translation: CASSQGFQPQHF.

This clone occurred once. The chain recombines TRBV7-6 with TRBJ1-3; D unresolved. The CDR3 is made up of 15 amino acids. Trimming took off 2 bases at V and 4 bases at J, with 12 bases between the two ends. The germline gives CDR1 SGHVS, CDR2 FNYEAQ. The CDR3 coding sequence is TGTGCCAGCAGCTTACGCTCTAGGGCAGGAAACACCATATATTTT. Amino acid sequence: CASSLRSRAGNTIYF.

The chain is built from TRBV7-6 and TRBJ2-1; 8 bases align to TRBD2. Trimming at V came to 0 bases and at J to 7 bases, leaving 5 bases not matched to a gene. The CDR3 covers 15 residues. The germline V gene encodes CDR1 SGHVS and CDR2 FNYEAQ. In DNA form, the CDR3 reads TGTGCCAGCAGCTTAGCGAGCGGGAGAATAAATGAGCAGTTCTTC. It is translated as CASSLASGRINEQFF.

This clone came up once. The chain has TRBV4-2 and TRBJ1-4; 10 bases line up with TRBD1. Per the germline V gene, CDR1 is LGHNA and CDR2 is YNFKEQ. J gave up 8 bases and V 4 bases, and 7 bases lay outside the gene matches. This CDR3 is built from 15 residues. CDR3 protein: CASSRGQGDEEKLFF. As DNA, the CDR3 is TGTGCCAGCAGCCGCGGACAGGGGGACGAGGAAAAACTGTTTTTT.

The chain has TRBV10-3 and TRBJ2-3; D is unclear. The CDR3 spans 13 residues. The germline CDR1 and CDR2 sequences are ENHRY and SYGVKD. V was clipped by 4 bases and J by 0 bases, with 5 bases between them. The CDR3 spells CAISGSSTDTQYF. In nucleotides, the CDR3 is TGTGCCATCAGTGGTTCTAGCACAGATACGCAGTATTTT.

The genes are TRBV7-2 and TRBJ1-2; TRBD1 agrees at 9 bases. This CDR3 comprises 17 residues. The V gene end was trimmed by 1 base and the J gene end by 0 bases; junction bases not matched to a gene: 6. Germline V gene lookup returns CDR1 SGHTA and CDR2 FQGNSA. The CDR3 here is CASSLGGQGRANYGYTF. The CDR3 DNA reads TGTGCCAGCAGCTTAGGGGGACAGGGCCGCGCTAACTATGGCTACACCTTC.

J is TRBJ2-1 and V is TRBV6-5; TRBD2 aligns across 8 bases. J gave up 6 bases and V 6 bases, and 10 bases lay outside the gene matches. The germline V gene has CDR1 MNHEY and CDR2 SVGAGI. The CDR3 is 15 amino acids. CDR3 DNA sequence: TGTGCCAGCAGCTTAGCGGGGTCCGTGGCCAATGAGCAGTTCTTC. It translates to CASSLAGSVANEQFF.

The J gene is TRBJ2-1, the V gene TRBV5-1, with D perhaps TRBD1 (6 bases). The CDR3 runs to 15 residues. V was trimmed by 2 bases and J by 6 bases, leaving 15 bases between them. CDR1 and CDR2 from the germline V gene are SGHRS and YFSETQ. The CDR3 region has the DNA TGCGCCAGCAGCTTCGACGGCGCACAGGGCAATGAGCAGTTCTTC. The encoded protein is CASSFDGAQGNEQFF.

In its sample, this clone was seen once. This chain uses TRBV7-9 with TRBJ2-1; TRBD2 matches 11 bases. After removal of 4 bases from V and 5 bases from J, the junction contained 4 bases not matched to a gene. The CDR3 is made up of 15 amino acids. CDR1 SEHNR and CDR2 FQNEAQ come from the germline V gene (reference sequence). Here the CDR3 DNA reads TGTGCCAGCAGCTACCTAGCGGGAGGCCACAATGAGCAGTTCTTC. Amino acid sequence: CASSYLAGGHNEQFF.